The text below deals with one T cell receptor beta chain. The data are from a study of response to subunit inactivated influenza vaccine. TCRdb fed the RT-PCR reads into MiXCR, producing one record per CDR3 protein. Of around 530,000 distinct CDR3 sequences detected, approximately 15% appear once; the ten largest clones hold 3%. Germline CDR1 is SGHTA and CDR2 is FQGNSA. With 5 bases removed from V and 2 bases from J, the gap between germline ends came to 10 bases. The CDR3 totals 13 residues. The chain has TRBV7-2 and TRBJ2-7, with D unclear. Sequencing used CD4+ T cells sorted from PBMCs, obtained around 25 months after vaccination. The receptor was derived from a man aged 50 to 69 who received an inactivated influenza vaccine. This CDR3 reads CASSQSVAYEQYF. Written as DNA, the CDR3 is TGTGCCAGCAGCCAATCGGTAGCCTACGAGCAGTACTTC.